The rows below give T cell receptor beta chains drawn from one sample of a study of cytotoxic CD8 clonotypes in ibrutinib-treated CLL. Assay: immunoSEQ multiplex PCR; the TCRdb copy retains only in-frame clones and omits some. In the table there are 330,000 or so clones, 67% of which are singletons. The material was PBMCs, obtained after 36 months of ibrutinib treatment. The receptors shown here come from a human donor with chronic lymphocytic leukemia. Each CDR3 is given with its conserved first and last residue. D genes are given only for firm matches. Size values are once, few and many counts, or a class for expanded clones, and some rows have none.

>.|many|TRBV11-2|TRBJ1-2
TGTGCCAGCAGCTTAGAGAATACCTATGGCTACACCTTC
CASSLENTYGYTF
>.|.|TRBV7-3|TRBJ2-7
TGTGCCAGCAGCCCCTCCCAGGGTGGCGAGCAGTACTTC
CASSPSQGGEQYF
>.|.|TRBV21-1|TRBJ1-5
TGTGCCAGCAGCAAAGCTGCTGGACAGGCTGGCTCTCAGCCCCAGCATTTT
CASSKAAGQAGSQPQHF
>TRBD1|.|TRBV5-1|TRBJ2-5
TGCGCCAGCAGCTTGGGGGACAGGGAGGGCCAAGAGACCCAGTACTTC
CASSLGDREGQETQYF
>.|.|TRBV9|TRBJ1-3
TGTGCCAGCAGCGTCCGGACCTCTGGAAACACCATATATTTT
CASSVRTSGNTIYF
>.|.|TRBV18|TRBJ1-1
TGTGCCAGCTCACCGTGGATCGACACTGAAGCTTTCTTT
CASSPWIDTEAFF
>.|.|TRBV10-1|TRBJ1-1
TGCGCCAGCAGTGAGTCAGGGGATTGGAACACTGAAGCTTTCTTT
CASSESGDWNTEAFF
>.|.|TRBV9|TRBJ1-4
TGTGCCAGCAGCGTAGGCGCAGGGGTCGGGCTTGCAACTAATGAAAAACTGTTTTTT
CASSVGAGVGLATNEKLFF
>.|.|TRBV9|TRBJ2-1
TGTGCCAGCAGCGTAGGAGTTGGACGGCAGTTCTTC
CASSVGVGRQFF
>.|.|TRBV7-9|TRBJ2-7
TGTGCCAGCAGCCCAGGAGGCAACGAGCAGTACTTC
CASSPGGNEQYF
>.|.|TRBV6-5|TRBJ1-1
TGTGCCAGCAGAGCTGGTTGGAACACTGAAGCTTTCTTT
CASRAGWNTEAFF
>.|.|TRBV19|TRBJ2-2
TGTGCCAGTAGTATATTTTGGGGGGCGTCCGGGGAGCTGTTTTTT
CASSIFWGASGELFF
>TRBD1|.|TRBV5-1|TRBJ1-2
TGCGCCAGCAGCCGTGGGGACAGCAGATATGGCTACACCTTC
CASSRGDSRYGYTF
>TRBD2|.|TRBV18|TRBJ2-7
TGTGCCAGCTCACCAGGGGGGGGGTTCCCCTACGAGCAGTACTTC
CASSPGGGFPYEQYF
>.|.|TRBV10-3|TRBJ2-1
TGTGCCATCAGTACGGACGGGGGTGGCTACAATGAGCAGTTCTTC
CAISTDGGGYNEQFF
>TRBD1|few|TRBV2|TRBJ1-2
TGTGCCAGCAGTCCGGGACAGGGAACCCACGTTTATGGCTACACCTTC
CASSPGQGTHVYGYTF
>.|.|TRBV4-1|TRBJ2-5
TGCGCCAGCAGCCAAGAGGGACTGGACCAAGAGACCCAGTACTTC
CASSQEGLDQETQYF
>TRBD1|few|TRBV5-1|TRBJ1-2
TGCGCCAGCAGCCAACAGGGGATGGGAGGCTACACCTTC
CASSQQGMGGYTF
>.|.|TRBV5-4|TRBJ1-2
TGTGCCAGCAGCTTCCTAGGGGAGGGAGGCTACACCTTC
CASSFLGEGGYTF
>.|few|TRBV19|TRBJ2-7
TGTGCCAGTAGTATGGTCGGAATAGGGGCCTACGAGCAGTACTTC
CASSMVGIGAYEQYF
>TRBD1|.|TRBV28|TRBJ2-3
TGTGCCAGCAGGACAGGGGCAGATACGCAGTATTTT
CASRTGADTQYF
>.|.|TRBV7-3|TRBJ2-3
TGTGCCAGCAGCCAACTCAACACAGATACGCAGTATTTT
CASSQLNTDTQYF
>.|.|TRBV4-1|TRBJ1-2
TGCGCCAGCAGCCAAGAAATCCCTCTCGCCGGTGGCTACACCTTC
CASSQEIPLAGGYTF
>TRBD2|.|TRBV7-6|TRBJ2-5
TGTGCCAGCAGCTTAGTTCTGCGGGGGGGCAGGGAGACCCAGTACTTC
CASSLVLRGGRETQYF
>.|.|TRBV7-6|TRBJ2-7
TGTGCCAGCAGCTCCCCTCTAGGCGAGCAGTACTTC
CASSSPLGEQYF
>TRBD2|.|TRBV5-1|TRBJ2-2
TGCGCCAGCAGCCCTGGCGGGAGTAACACCGGGGAGCTGTTTTTT
CASSPGGSNTGELFF